These T cell receptor beta chains were read from a single sample in a study of OX40 agonist ivuxolimab in advanced cancers. Profiled with immunoSEQ multiplex PCR; TCRdb holds only in-frame clones, not every one. The sample has tens of thousands of clones, approximately 80% seen once; the top ten hold 0.69%. The sequenced sample was CD4+ or CD8+ T cells sorted from blood, obtained in a trial of the OX40 agonist ivuxolimab. These receptors all come from an adult with an advanced solid tumor such as melanoma, head and neck, liver or kidney cancer. Each CDR3 is given with its conserved first and last residue. The D gene is left open where the match is weak. Clone size is given for some rows only: seen once, a few or many times, or a class if the clone is expanded.

j_gene,v_gene,abundance,d_gene,CDR3aa,CDR3nt
TRBJ1-6,TRBV5-1,-,-,CASSLDGTNSPLHF,TGCGCCAGCAGCCTTGACGGGACAAATTCACCCCTCCACTTT
TRBJ2-2,TRBV7-6,-,TRBD2,CASRSSGGAAGELFF,TGTGCCAGCAGATCTAGCGGGGGGGCCGCCGGGGAGCTGTTTTTT
TRBJ2-3,TRBV14,-,-,CASSQHGTDTQYF,TGTGCCAGCAGCCAACACGGCACAGATACGCAGTATTTT
TRBJ1-2,TRBV5-4,once,TRBD1,CASSLETGHGYTF,TGTGCCAGCAGCTTGGAGACAGGGCATGGGTACACCTTC
TRBJ2-3,TRBV7-7,-,TRBD1,CASSLGTGGIDTQYF,TGTGCCAGCAGCTTGGGGACAGGGGGCATAGATACGCAGTATTTT
TRBJ2-2,TRBV11-3,-,TRBD2,CASSPAAGGSTGELFF,TGTGCCAGCAGCCCCGCGGCGGGGGGCAGCACCGGGGAGCTGTTTTTT
TRBJ2-7,TRBV5-1,-,TRBD2,CASSTGLAGDSYEQYF,TGCGCCAGCAGCACGGGACTAGCGGGGGATTCCTACGAGCAGTACTTC
TRBJ1-4,TRBV12-5,-,-,CASGPGITGTNEKLFF,TGTGCTAGTGGGCCCGGGATAACAGGGACTAATGAAAAACTGTTTTTT
TRBJ1-6,TRBV7-6,-,-,CASSLASGANNSPLHF,TGTGCCAGCAGCTTAGCTTCCGGGGCGAATAATTCACCCCTCCACTTT
TRBJ2-6,TRBV2,-,-,CASSESLALPGANVLTF,TGTGCCAGCAGTGAAAGTCTAGCTCTTCCTGGGGCCAACGTCCTGACTTTC
TRBJ2-5,TRBV2,-,TRBD2,CASSRLAGGPETQYF,TGTGCCAGCAGCCGCCTAGCGGGGGGGCCGGAGACCCAGTACTTC
TRBJ1-1,TRBV2,-,-,CASNGPGRAEAFF,TGTGCCAGCAACGGACCCGGGAGGGCTGAAGCTTTCTTT
TRBJ2-5,TRBV5-1,-,-,CASSLGGPIQETQYF,TGCGCCAGCAGCTTGGGGGGACCGATCCAAGAGACCCAGTACTTC
TRBJ1-5,TRBV7-8,-,-,CASSRIGRTTVFSNQPQHF,TGTGCCAGCAGTCGAATCGGCAGGACCACCGTCTTTAGCAATCAGCCCCAGCATTTT
TRBJ1-2,TRBV19,-,-,CASSIGVGSMYLGYTF,TGTGCCAGTAGTATAGGAGTGGGAAGTATGTACCTAGGCTACACCTTC
TRBJ1-1,TRBV10-1,few,-,CASSVKPNTEAFF,TGCGCCAGCAGTGTTAAGCCGAACACTGAAGCTTTCTTT
TRBJ2-3,TRBV5-4,once,TRBD2,CASSSGLAPDTQYF,TGTGCCAGCAGCTCGGGACTAGCGCCAGATACGCAGTATTTT
TRBJ1-5,TRBV12-5,few,TRBD1,CASGPGQGEVPQHF,TGTGCTAGTGGCCCTGGGCAGGGGGAAGTGCCCCAGCATTTT
TRBJ2-5,TRBV7-9,-,-,CASSFVVPREETQYF,TGTGCCAGCAGCTTCGTGGTCCCCCGGGAAGAGACCCAGTACTTC
TRBJ2-7,TRBV5-4,-,-,CASSIWTKYEQYF,TGTGCCAGCAGCATTTGGACAAAGTACGAGCAGTACTTC
TRBJ1-3,TRBV19,-,-,CASSNGAESSGNTIYF,TGTGCCAGTAGTAATGGTGCTGAGAGCTCTGGAAACACCATATATTTT
TRBJ2-1,TRBV4-1,-,-,CASSQDIVSYNEQFF,TGCGCCAGCAGCCAAGACATCGTCTCCTACAATGAGCAGTTCTTC
TRBJ2-3,TRBV9,-,-,CASSVSTGTDTQYF,TGTGCCAGCAGCGTATCGACGGGCACAGATACGCAGTATTTT
TRBJ2-5,TRBV5-1,-,TRBD2,CASSLTGTSGGQETQYF,TGCGCCAGCAGCCTAACCGGGACTAGCGGGGGGCAAGAGACCCAGTACTTC
TRBJ2-2,TRBV7-9,-,TRBD1,CASSPVGGAGNTGELFF,TGTGCCAGCAGCCCCGTAGGGGGCGCGGGGAACACCGGGGAGCTGTTTTTT
TRBJ2-7,TRBV6-1,-,-,CASSALLNYEQYF,TGTGCCAGCAGTGCACTACTCAACTACGAGCAGTACTTC
TRBJ2-7,TRBV28,-,TRBD1,CASSSWGQGSPSAYEQYF,TGTGCCAGCAGTTCCTGGGGACAGGGATCCCCTTCGGCCTACGAGCAGTACTTC
TRBJ2-7,TRBV15,-,-,CATSRGYSSYEQYF,TGTGCCACCAGCAGAGGTTACAGCTCCTACGAGCAGTACTTC
TRBJ2-6,TRBV10-1,-,-,CASSGGFGANVLTF,TGCGCCAGCAGTGGGGGGTTTGGGGCCAACGTCCTGACTTTC
TRBJ1-2,TRBV10-2,-,TRBD1,CASSESRGQGDYGYTF,TGCGCCAGCAGTGAGTCGAGGGGACAGGGTGACTATGGCTACACCTTC
TRBJ2-2,TRBV7-3,few,-,CASSSFRGTGELFF,TGTGCCAGCAGCTCATTCAGGGGTACCGGGGAGCTGTTTTTT
TRBJ1-3,TRBV7-2,once,-,CASSLGQPSGNTIYF,TGTGCCAGCAGCTTAGGGCAGCCCTCTGGAAACACCATATATTTT
TRBJ1-1,TRBV6-4,-,TRBD1,CASSDSYRGGTEAFF,TGTGCCAGCAGTGACTCGTACAGGGGAGGCACTGAAGCTTTCTTT
TRBJ2-1,TRBV18,-,-,CASSPLALANNEQFF,TGTGCCAGCTCACCATTGGCCCTAGCGAACAATGAGCAGTTCTTC
TRBJ1-6,TRBV7-2,few,-,CASSGGGAPHSPLHF,TGTGCCAGCAGCGGTGGGGGCGCACCCCATTCACCCCTCCACTTT
TRBJ1-2,TRBV5-4,-,TRBD1,CASTVQGPYGYTF,TGTGCCAGCACCGTACAGGGGCCCTATGGCTACACCTTC
TRBJ2-7,TRBV6-5,-,TRBD2,CASSYDTSGGQYF,TGTGCCAGCAGTTACGACACCTCGGGAGGGCAGTACTTC
TRBJ2-3,TRBV11-3,-,-,CASSLNIDTQYF,TGTGCCAGCAGCTTAAACATTGATACGCAGTATTTT
TRBJ2-5,TRBV10-2,medium-sized,-,CASSGGRVTQYF,TGCGCCAGCAGTGGGGGGCGCGTGACCCAGTACTTC
TRBJ2-5,TRBV11-2,-,-,CASSLVQQETQYF,TGTGCCAGCAGCTTAGTACAGCAAGAGACCCAGTACTTC
TRBJ1-2,TRBV4-1,-,-,CASSKGVDGWGRSGYTF,TGCGCCAGCTCAAAAGGAGTGGACGGTTGGGGTAGATCAGGCTACACCTTC
TRBJ1-2,TRBV6-5,-,-,CASSPGVSYGYTF,TGTGCCAGCAGTCCCGGGGTCTCCTATGGCTACACCTTC
TRBJ2-3,TRBV18,-,-,CASSPNKGDTQYF,TGTGCCAGCTCACCAAACAAGGGAGATACGCAGTATTTT
TRBJ1-5,TRBV6-5,-,TRBD1,CASSVTGGFQPQHF,TGTGCCAGCAGTGTTACAGGGGGCTTTCAGCCCCAGCATTTT
TRBJ1-1,TRBV5-1,-,-,CASSSAQGNTEAFF,TGCGCCAGCAGCTCCGCCCAGGGGAACACTGAAGCTTTCTTT
TRBJ2-5,TRBV5-4,-,-,CASSLVQGTLIDQETQYF,TGTGCCAGCAGCCTGGTACAGGGGACTCTAATTGACCAAGAAACCCAGTACTTC
TRBJ1-2,TRBV6-6,-,TRBD1,CASSYGTGNPYGYTF,TGTGCCAGCAGTTATGGGACAGGGAACCCCTATGGCTACACCTTC
TRBJ1-2,TRBV5-4,few,TRBD1,CASSLAAGGNYGYTF,TGTGCCAGCAGCTTGGCGGCAGGGGGCAACTATGGCTACACCTTC
TRBJ2-1,TRBV6-1,-,-,CASRNTYNEQFF,TGTGCCAGCAGGAATACATACAATGAGCAGTTCTTC
TRBJ2-2,TRBV11-3,-,-,CASSYITGAGELFF,TGTGCCAGCAGCTATATTACGGGTGCCGGGGAGCTGTTTTTT
TRBJ2-5,TRBV7-9,once,-,CASARGYQETQYF,TGTGCCAGCGCCCGGGGGTACCAAGAGACCCAGTACTTC